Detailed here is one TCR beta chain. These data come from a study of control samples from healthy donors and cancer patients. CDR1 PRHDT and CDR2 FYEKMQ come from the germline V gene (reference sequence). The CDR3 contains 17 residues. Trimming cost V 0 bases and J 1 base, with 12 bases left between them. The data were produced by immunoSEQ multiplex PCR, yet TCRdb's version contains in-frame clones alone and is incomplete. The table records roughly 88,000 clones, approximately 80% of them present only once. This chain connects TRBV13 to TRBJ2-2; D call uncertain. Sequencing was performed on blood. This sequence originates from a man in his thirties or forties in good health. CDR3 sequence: CASSLGSRGENTGELFF. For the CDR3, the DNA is TGTGCCAGCAGCTTAGGGTCTCGCGGCGAGAACACCGGGGAGCTGTTTTTT.